This is a list of T cell receptor beta chains from one sample in a study of post-analysis software for immune sequencing data. TCRdb analysed the PCR reads with MiXCR anew, one entry per CDR3 protein. The table lists 180,000 or so distinct CDR3 sequences, around 29% of them singletons. Sequenced sample: blood. The receptor source for this set is a girl aged 2-17 years with multiple sclerosis. CDR3s include the opening cysteine and the closing phenylalanine or tryptophan. The D gene is left open where the match is weak. Part of the rows lack a size; the others show once, few, many or a class for expanded clones.

>many|TRBJ1-2|NA|TRBV30
TGTGCCTGGAGTGGGCTCCCAGGGGCGGGGTATGGCTACACCTTC
CAWSGLPGAGYGYTF
>many|TRBJ1-1|TRBD1|TRBV4-2
TGTGCCAGCAGCCAAAGCCGACAGGGGGTTGGGGGTGAAGCTTTCTTT
CASSQSRQGVGGEAFF
>many|TRBJ2-3|NA|TRBV5-1
TGCGCCAGCAGCTTGATGGCGCCCACAGATACGCAGTATTTT
CASSLMAPTDTQYF
>many|TRBJ2-5|NA|TRBV3-1
TGTGCCAGCAGCCAAGATGTTGGGGGAGAGACCCAGTACTTC
CASSQDVGGETQYF
>few|TRBJ1-2|NA|TRBV20-1
TGCAGTGCTAGAGAGGGAGTCGGATCCGGAGCGGGCTACACCTTC
CSAREGVGSGAGYTF
>few|TRBJ1-5|NA|TRBV7-9
TGTGCCAGCAGCCCGGAGGGACGGTACGGAGGCTATCAGCCCCAGCATTTT
CASSPEGRYGGYQPQHF
>many|TRBJ2-1|TRBD1|TRBV5-1
TGCGCCAGCAGCCCGATGGGACAGGGGTCCAATGAGCAGTTCTTC
CASSPMGQGSNEQFF
>NA|TRBJ1-1|TRBD1|TRBV19
TGTGCCAGTAGTAAAGACCCGGGACAGGGGACTGAAGCTTTCTTT
CASSKDPGQGTEAFF
>many|TRBJ1-2|NA|TRBV4-1
TGCGCCAGCAGCCAAATAGACAAGAACTATGGCTACACCTTC
CASSQIDKNYGYTF
>many|TRBJ2-1|NA|TRBV3-1
TGTGCCAGCAGCCCGCTGACAGGTGAAAGTCTCGCAACGCAGTTCTTC
CASSPLTGESLATQFF
>NA|TRBJ1-1|TRBD1|TRBV4-1
TGCGCCAGCAGCCTTAAACAGGGGGCATCCACTGAAGCTTTCTTT
CASSLKQGASTEAFF
>NA|TRBJ1-1|NA|TRBV5-1
TGCGCCAGCAGCTGGGACGGATCGAACACTGAAGCTTTCTTT
CASSWDGSNTEAFF
>NA|TRBJ2-1|NA|TRBV25-1
TGTGCCAGCAGTGGAGGGGGGGAGGGGTACAATGAGCAGTTCTTC
CASSGGGEGYNEQFF
>many|TRBJ2-3|NA|TRBV5-1
TGCGCCAGCAGCCCTGACAGCACAGATACGCAGTATTTT
CASSPDSTDTQYF
>NA|TRBJ2-5|NA|TRBV7-3
TGTGCCAGCAGCTTTTCAGGGCGGCGAGAGACCCAGTACTTC
CASSFSGRRETQYF
>NA|TRBJ2-3|TRBD1|TRBV3-1
TGTGCCAGCAGCCGCCAGGGGGCTGAAGATACGCAGTATTTT
CASSRQGAEDTQYF